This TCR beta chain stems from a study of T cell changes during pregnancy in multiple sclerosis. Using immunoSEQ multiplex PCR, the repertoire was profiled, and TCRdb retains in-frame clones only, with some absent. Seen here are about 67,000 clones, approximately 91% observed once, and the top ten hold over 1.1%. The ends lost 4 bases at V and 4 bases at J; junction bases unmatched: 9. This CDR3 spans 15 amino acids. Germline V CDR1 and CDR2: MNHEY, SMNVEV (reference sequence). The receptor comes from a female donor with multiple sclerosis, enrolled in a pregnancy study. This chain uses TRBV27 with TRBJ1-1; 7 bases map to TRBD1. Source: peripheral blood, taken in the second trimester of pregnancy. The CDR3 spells CASSSGQAVFTEAFF. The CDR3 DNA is TGTGCCAGCAGTTCAGGACAGGCAGTCTTCACTGAAGCTTTCTTT.